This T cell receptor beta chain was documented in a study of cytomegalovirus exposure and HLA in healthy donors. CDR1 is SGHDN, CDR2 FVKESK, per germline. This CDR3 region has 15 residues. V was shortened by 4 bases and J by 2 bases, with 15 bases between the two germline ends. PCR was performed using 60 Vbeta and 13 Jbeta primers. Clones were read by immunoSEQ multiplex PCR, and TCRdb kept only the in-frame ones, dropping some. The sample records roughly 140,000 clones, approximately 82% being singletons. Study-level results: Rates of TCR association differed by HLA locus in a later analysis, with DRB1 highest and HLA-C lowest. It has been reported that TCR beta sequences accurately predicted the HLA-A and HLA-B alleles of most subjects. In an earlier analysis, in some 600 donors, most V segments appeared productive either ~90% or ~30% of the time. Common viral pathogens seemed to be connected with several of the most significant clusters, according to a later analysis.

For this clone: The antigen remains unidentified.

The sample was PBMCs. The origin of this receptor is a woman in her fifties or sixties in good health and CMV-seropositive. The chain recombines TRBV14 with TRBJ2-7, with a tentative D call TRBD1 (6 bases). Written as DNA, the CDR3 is TGTGCCAGCAGCCGCACGACAGGACCTGCCTACGAGCAGTACTTC. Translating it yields CASSRTTGPAYEQYF. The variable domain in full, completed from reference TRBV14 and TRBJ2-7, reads EAGVTQFPSHSVIEKGQTVTLRCDPISGHDNLYWYRRVMGKEIKFLLHFVKESKQDESGMPNNRFLAERTGGTYSTLKVQPAELEDSGVYFCASSRTTGPAYEQYFGPGTRLTVT.